Shown below are 14 T cell receptor beta chains from a single sample sequenced in a study of blood T cell repertoires in COVID-19 (dated by TCRdb to 2018 to 2020). Receptor amplification or capture employed the immunoSEQ multiplex PCR assay. In TCRdb, the immuneACCESS table is reduced to in-frame sequences with V and J assigned. These tables do not hold every clone; where another copy was compared, an unresolved V gene accounts for under half, and the others remain unexplained. The sample table lists around 210,000 clones, almost 85% of them with a count of one. Approximately 5.1% of the sample is taken by the ten largest. Sample: peripheral blood. The receptor source for this set is a middle-aged man with COVID-19, enrolled during active disease.

This clone was seen only once. CDR3 residues: CATSDDQGISGGYTF. CDR3 coding DNA: TGTGCCACCAGTGACGATCAGGGGATTTCGGGTGGCTACACCTTC. The V call is TRBV24-1, the J call TRBJ1-2; D is perhaps TRBD1 (6 bases). The CDR3 totals 15 residues. Trimming took off 4 bases at V and 7 bases at J, with 18 bases between the two ends. Germline assignment: CDR1 KGHDR and CDR2 SFDVKD.

The chain carries TRBV4-2 and TRBJ2-2; TRBD2 aligns across 8 bases. V gave up 7 bases and J gave up 0 bases; unmatched junction bases: 13. Looked up from germline, CDR1 is LGHNA and CDR2 is YNFKEQ. This CDR3 has 18 residues. In nucleotides, the CDR3 is TGTGCCAGCACCTCCCCGGGGGGGGGCTACTCGAACACCGGGGAGCTGTTTTTT. Encoded protein: CASTSPGGGYSNTGELFF.

The CDR3 loop reads CASSIIRGSPYNSPLHF. The CDR3 bases are TGTGCCAGCAGCATCATCCGAGGGTCCCCATATAATTCACCCCTCCACTTT. This chain connects TRBV7-2 to TRBJ1-6; D unresolved. The ends were cut back, 5 bases at V and 4 bases at J, with 18 bases in the middle. The CDR3 sequence is 17 residues long. CDR1 is SGHTA, CDR2 FQGNSA, per germline. Full variable domain (rest looked up from reference TRBV7-2 and TRBJ1-6): GAGVSQSPSNKVTEKGKDVELRCDPISGHTALYWYRQSLGQGLEFLIYFQGNSAPDKSGLPSDRFSAERTGGSVSTLTIQRTQQEDSAVYLCASSIIRGSPYNSPLHFGNGTRLTVT.

This clone was found many times. The J gene is TRBJ2-1, the V gene TRBV6-5; tentative D call: TRBD1 (5 bases). The CDR3 extends over 14 amino acids. CDR1 and CDR2 from the germline V gene are MNHEY and SVGAGI. Trimming took 6 bases from V and 5 from J, leaving 14 bases between them. The CDR3 DNA reads as TGTGCCAGCAGACCAGGGCGTGACAACAATGAGCAGTTCTTC. This encodes CASRPGRDNNEQFF.

The chain combines TRBV19 with TRBJ1-5, with D unresolved. V lost 1 base and J lost 6, with 4 bases in between. Germline assignment: CDR1 LNHDA and CDR2 SQIVND (reference sequence). This CDR3 has 12 residues. Written as DNA, the CDR3 is TGTGCCAGTAGTATAGTCGGTCAGCCCCAGCATTTT. This codes for CASSIVGQPQHF.

The V and J genes are TRBV4-1 and TRBJ2-5, with 7 bases identical to TRBD2. V lost 4 bases, J lost 4 bases, and 6 bases stayed unmatched. The V gene's germline CDR1 is MGHRA and CDR2 YSYEKL. The CDR3 covers 14 residues. CDR3 in DNA: TGCGCCAGCAGCCCCGGTGTAGCGGGAGAGACCCAGTACTTC. Translated, it gives CASSPGVAGETQYF.

The gene calls are TRBV27 and TRBJ1-5, with no clear D. The CDR3 has 13 amino acids. V was pared by 4 bases and J by 5 bases, with 9 bases between. Germline values: CDR1 MNHEY, CDR2 SMNVEV (reference sequence). DNA of the CDR3: TGTGCCAGCAGTTGGACGAGGGATCAGCCCCAGCATTTT. Its protein is CASSWTRDQPQHF.

Points on this clone: Other DNA sequences in the sample encode the same CDR3. The chain couples TRBV9 to TRBJ2-3, with 8 bases aligning to TRBD1. The CDR3 length is 15 residues. After removal of 4 bases from V and 3 bases from J, the junction contained 7 bases not matched to a gene. From germline, CDR1 is SGDLS and CDR2 YYNGEE. The CDR3 spells CASSTRQGSTDTQYF. In DNA form, the CDR3 reads TGTGCCAGCAGCACTAGACAGGGGTCAACAGATACGCAGTATTTT.

The chain carries TRBV7-2 and TRBJ1-2; no reliable D call. The CDR3 covers 14 residues. The V gene lost 3 bases and the J gene lost 8 bases, with 16 bases spanning the gap. Germline CDR1 reads SGHTA; CDR2 reads FQGNSA. CDR3 nucleotides: TGTGCCAGCAGCTTTACTGGAGCCCGTGGGGGCTACACCTTC. Amino acids: CASSFTGARGGYTF.

This rearrangement joins TRBV5-8 to TRBJ2-4; maybe TRBD2 (5 bases). The CDR3 loop spans 16 amino acids. Trimming removed 3 bases at V and 0 bases at J, with 13 bases between. From germline, CDR1 is SGHTS and CDR2 YDEGEE. This CDR3 is CASSWRLTSAKNIQYF. In DNA, the CDR3 is TGTGCCAGCAGCTGGAGGCTAACATCAGCCAAAAACATTCAGTACTTC.

This clone was detected many times. J is TRBJ2-5 and V is TRBV4-2, with a possible D match to TRBD2 (7 bases). The CDR3 consists of 17 residues. The V gene lost 2 bases and the J gene lost 4 bases, with 20 bases spanning the gap. Looked up from germline, CDR1 is LGHNA and CDR2 is YNFKEQ. CDR3 amino acids: CASSQKGEGGNGETQYF. The DNA for the CDR3 is TGTGCCAGCAGCCAAAAAGGGGAGGGGGGTAATGGAGAGACCCAGTACTTC.

This chain connects TRBV4-2 to TRBJ1-1, with 7 nucleotides matching TRBD1. With V trimmed by 0 bases and J by 11 bases, 9 bases remained unmatched. CDR1 and CDR2 (germline): LGHNA, YNFKEQ. The CDR3 sequence is 14 residues long. CDR3: CASSQDGWSGGAFF. For the CDR3, the DNA is TGTGCCAGCAGCCAAGATGGTTGGTCAGGGGGGGCTTTCTTT.

The chain is built from TRBV7-9 and TRBJ2-7; weak D call: TRBD1 (5 bases). V dropped 3 bases and J dropped 3 bases, with 12 bases sitting between them. The germline V gene has CDR1 SEHNR and CDR2 FQNEAQ (reference sequence). The CDR3 is 14 amino acids. As DNA, the CDR3 is TGTGCCAGCAGCTTCTCTGCCAGGGTCTACGAGCAGTACTTC. Residues: CASSFSARVYEQYF.

The gene calls are TRBV5-5 and TRBJ1-6; possible D gene TRBD1, 5 bases. Trimming took off 2 bases at V and 7 bases at J, with 16 bases between the two ends. CDR3 length: 16 amino acids. Germline CDR1 and CDR2: SGHKS and YYEKEE (reference sequence). This chain's CDR3 is CASSFPAGKLNSPLHF. CDR3 nucleotides: TGTGCCAGCAGCTTCCCGGCAGGGAAGTTGAATTCACCCCTCCACTTT.